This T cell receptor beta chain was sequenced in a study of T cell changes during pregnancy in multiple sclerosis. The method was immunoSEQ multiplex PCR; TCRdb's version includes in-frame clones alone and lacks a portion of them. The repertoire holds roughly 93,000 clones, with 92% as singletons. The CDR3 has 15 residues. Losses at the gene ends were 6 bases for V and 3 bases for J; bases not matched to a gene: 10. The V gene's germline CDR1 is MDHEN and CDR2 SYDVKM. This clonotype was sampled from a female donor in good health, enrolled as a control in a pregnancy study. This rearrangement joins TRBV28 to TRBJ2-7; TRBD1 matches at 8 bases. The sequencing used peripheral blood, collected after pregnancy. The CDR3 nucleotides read TGTGCCAGCAGCTCACCCGGGACAGGCAACTACGAGCAGTACTTC. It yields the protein CASSSPGTGNYEQYF.